This passage covers 23 T cell receptor beta chains from one sample sequenced in a study of identical twins. Each CDR3 protein is one row after TCRdb ran MiXCR on the 5' RACE reads. The sample shows some 1,700,000 distinct CDR3 sequences, under 35% of them seen only once. Sequenced material: cord blood. These receptor sequences come from a newborn girl in good health.

The chain couples TRBV20-1 to TRBJ2-2, with D unclear. V shed 1 base and J shed 6 bases, with 12 bases lying between them. CDR3 length equals 14 residues. Germline CDR1 and CDR2: DFQATT and SNEGSKA (reference sequence). CDR3 coding DNA: TGCAGTGCTAGAGTTCCCTCGGGCGCCGGGGAGCTGTTTTTT. It translates to CSARVPSGAGELFF.

V and J are TRBV30 and TRBJ1-2, with D hard to call. CDR1 GTSNPN and CDR2 SVGIG come from the germline V gene (reference sequence). This CDR3 spans 14 amino acids. The V and J ends lost 4 bases and 0 bases respectively, with 12 bases between them. CDR3 protein: CAWTYGEANYGYTF. CDR3 sequence (DNA): TGTGCCTGGACCTACGGCGAAGCTAACTATGGCTACACCTTC.

The table lists this clonotype with a few counts. V usage is TRBV28 and J usage is TRBJ2-3; weak D call: TRBD2 (6 bases). The V gene's germline CDR1 is MDHEN and CDR2 SYDVKM. Trimming pared 6 bases from V and 3 bases from J, leaving 13 bases between. The CDR3 runs 14 residues. DNA for the CDR3: TGTGCCAGCAGGCTGGGGAGGAGAACAGATACGCAGTATTTT. Translation gives CASRLGRRTDTQYF.

A remark on this clonotype: Its ends do not fully match the called genes, so a read error is possible. The chain recombines TRBV2 with TRBJ2-1; the match to TRBD2 covers 7 bases. CDR1 and CDR2 (germline): SNHLY, FYNNEI. The CDR3 contains 12 residues. The CDR3 loop is CASNGLGNGQFF. CDR3 DNA: TGTGCCAGCAACGGACTAGGCAATGGGCAGTTCTTC.

Only a few counts were recorded for this clonotype. V gene TRBV7-2 combines with J gene TRBJ1-5; no reliable D call. Trimming shortened V by 2 bases and J by 5 bases, and 13 bases separated the two germline ends. The CDR3 runs to 15 residues. The germline V gene has CDR1 SGHTA and CDR2 FQGNSA. For the CDR3, the DNA is TGTGCCAGCAGCTTAAGTGCTTCAGACTATCAGCCCCAGCATTTT. Translation: CASSLSASDYQPQHF.

This clonotype was seen more than once but under ten times. This chain links TRBV11-2 with TRBJ2-7; TRBD1 might be the D (6 bases). The closer fit of TRBJ2-5 to the DNA end suggests the J call may be wrong. Looked up from germline, CDR1 is SGHAT and CDR2 is FQNNGV. The CDR3 is made up of 14 amino acids. CDR3: CASKRTGSTETQYF. The CDR3 coding sequence is TGTGCCAGCAAGAGAACAGGGTCTACGGAGACCCAGTACTTC.

This clonotype occurred a few times. V gene TRBV5-1 combines with J gene TRBJ1-4, with unresolved D. Germline-derived CDR1 and CDR2 are SGHRS and YFSETQ. Trimming left V 7 bases short and J 6 bases short, with 16 bases between. This CDR3 spans 14 amino acids. In DNA form, the CDR3 reads TGCGCCAGCTCCCTGGGGTACCGGGATGAAAAACTGTTTTTT. This gives the protein CASSLGYRDEKLFF.

The chain couples TRBV5-1 to TRBJ2-7; TRBD1 is a possible D gene (6 bases). V lost 4 bases to trimming and J lost 0 bases, with 14 bases between them. CDR3 length: 15 residues. Germline V gives CDR1 SGHRS, CDR2 YFSETQ. This CDR3 reads CASSPPGHHSYEQYF. Written as DNA, the CDR3 is TGCGCCAGCAGCCCCCCGGGACACCACTCCTACGAGCAGTACTTC.

The chain is built from TRBV19 and TRBJ2-7, with 11 positions matching TRBD2. Gene TRBJ2-5 matches the end of the DNA better, so the J call may be wrong. The CDR3 sequence is 15 residues long. CDR1 LNHDA and CDR2 SQIVND come from the germline V gene (reference sequence). The CDR3 nucleotides are TGTGCCAGTAGTATGACTAGCGGGGATCAAGAGACCCAGTACTTC. Residues: CASSMTSGDQETQYF.

The V call is TRBV2, the J call TRBJ2-5; tentative D call: TRBD2 (6 bases). This CDR3 comprises 15 residues. Trimming took 7 bases from V and 0 from J, leaving 15 bases between them. CDR1 and CDR2 (germline): SNHLY, FYNNEI. The CDR3 bases are TGTGCCAGCATTAGGGCGGGGCGCTACCAAGAGACCCAGTACTTC. Encoded protein: CASIRAGRYQETQYF.

This chain links TRBV4-2 with TRBJ1-1, with D possibly matching TRBD1 (6 bases). The germline V gene encodes CDR1 LGHNA and CDR2 YNFKEQ. V was shortened by 0 bases and J by 0 bases, with 23 bases between the two germline ends. This CDR3 has 20 amino acids. CDR3 coding DNA: TGTGCCAGCAGCCAAGATCCTGGGGGAACAGGGAGCCATATGAACACTGAAGCTTTCTTT. It encodes CASSQDPGGTGSHMNTEAFF.

Worth noting for this clonotype: This may come from a read error, since a much larger clone is one base off. This sequence joins TRBV28 and TRBJ2-1; D unresolved. Germline-derived CDR1 and CDR2 are MDHEN and SYDVKM. The CDR3 length is 12 residues. The CDR3 loop reads CASSHRLNERFF. DNA of the CDR3: TGTGCCAGCAGTCATCGACTTAATGAGCGGTTCTTC.

The chain's CDR3 is CASRERGASSYNEQFF. In DNA, the CDR3 is TGTGCCAGCAGGGAGCGGGGGGCCAGCTCCTACAATGAGCAGTTCTTC. The chain couples TRBV4-2 to TRBJ2-1; 9 bases match TRBD2. Germline assignment: CDR1 LGHNA and CDR2 YNFKEQ. CDR3 length equals 16 residues. V lost 6 bases to trimming and J lost 0 bases; unmatched junction nucleotides: 6.

The chain employs TRBV7-9 and TRBJ2-4; D call uncertain. The closer fit of TRBJ2-5 to the DNA end suggests the J call may be wrong. The CDR3 loop spans 14 amino acids. Per the germline V gene, CDR1 is SEHNR and CDR2 is FQNEAQ (reference sequence). Written as DNA, the CDR3 is TGTGCCAGCAGCTTAATGGACGGGCGTGAGACCCAGTACTTC. Its translation: CASSLMDGRETQYF.

This clonotype was recorded once. The J gene is TRBJ2-5, the V gene TRBV7-2; 9 bases are shared with TRBD2. Germline V gene sequence: CDR1 SGHTA, CDR2 FQGNSA. This CDR3 contains 17 residues. With 5 bases clipped from V and 1 base from J, the junction kept 11 bases outside the gene matches. This CDR3 reads CASSPTRASGIQETQYF. The CDR3 DNA reads TGTGCCAGCAGCCCCACAAGGGCTAGCGGGATCCAAGAGACCCAGTACTTC.

The chain combines TRBV12-3 or TRBV12-4 with TRBJ2-3; D may match TRBD1 or TRBD2 (6 bases each). V lost 2 bases to trimming and J lost 6 bases, with 15 bases between them. There are 15 residues in the CDR3. Here the CDR3 DNA reads TGTGCCAGCAGTTTAAGAGTCCGGGGGCAGGATACGCAGTATTTT. It is translated as CASSLRVRGQDTQYF.

This clonotype showed up just a few times. V usage is TRBV10-3 and J usage is TRBJ2-1; the D gene is possibly TRBD2 (6 bases). Germline values: CDR1 ENHRY, CDR2 SYGVKD. This CDR3 has 11 amino acids. Between the trimmed V and J ends, which lost 2 bases and 15 bases, there was a span of 11 bases. The CDR3 region has the DNA TGTGCCATCAGTGAGGGTCTAGCGTTGTTCTTC. It specifies CAISEGLALFF.

The chain joins TRBV20-1 to TRBJ2-7, with D perhaps matching TRBD2 (6 bases). CDR3 length equals 15 residues. Per the germline V gene, CDR1 is DFQATT and CDR2 is SNEGSKA (reference sequence). DNA of the CDR3: TGCAGGACTAGTCCGATTTTAGAGGACTTCTACGAGCAGTACTTC. This sequence encodes CRTSPILEDFYEQYF.

V is TRBV5-4 and J is TRBJ1-6, with 11 bases matching TRBD1. Germline V gives CDR1 SGHNT, CDR2 YYREEE (reference sequence). The CDR3 totals 17 residues. The V segment lost 4 bases and the J segment 0 bases; nucleotides outside the gene matches: 3. As DNA, the CDR3 is TGTGCCAGCAGCGTCGGGACAGGGGGCTCCTATAATTCACCCCTCCACTTT. As protein: CASSVGTGGSYNSPLHF.

This chain uses TRBV2 with TRBJ2-1, with D uncertain. Trimming took off 3 bases at V and 0 bases at J, with 6 bases between the two ends. CDR1 and CDR2 (germline): SNHLY, FYNNEI. The CDR3 runs to 14 residues. The CDR3 here is CASSDRTSYNEQFF. CDR3 in DNA: TGTGCCAGCAGTGACCGTACCTCCTACAATGAGCAGTTCTTC.

This clonotype was seen more than once but under ten times. The V gene is TRBV6-1, the J gene TRBJ1-5, with D possibly TRBD1 on 5 matching bases. Trimming stripped 2 bases from V and 1 base from J, with 15 bases between. This CDR3 is 17 amino acids long. Germline V CDR1 and CDR2: MNHNS, SASEGT. As DNA, the CDR3 is TGTGCCAGCAGTGAATTAACAGGAGGAGTAAGCAATCAGCCCCAGCATTTT. This encodes CASSELTGGVSNQPQHF.

This chain joins TRBV28 and TRBJ1-5; 7 bases align to TRBD1. This CDR3 comprises 16 residues. Germline CDR1 and CDR2: MDHEN and SYDVKM. V was clipped by 4 bases and J by 0 bases; unmatched bases: 6. This chain's CDR3 is CASSWGDRNSNQPQHF. The DNA for the CDR3 is TGTGCCAGCAGTTGGGGGGACAGAAATAGCAATCAGCCCCAGCATTTT.

This clonotype was observed a handful of times. The gene calls are TRBV7-9 and TRBJ1-1; D is ambiguous. Deletions cut 5 bases from V and 0 bases from J, with 19 bases between. CDR3 size: 17 residues. Germline values: CDR1 SEHNR, CDR2 FQNEAQ (reference sequence). This CDR3 is CASSNPGIVGMNTEAFF. In nucleotides, the CDR3 is TGTGCCAGCAGCAATCCTGGGATAGTGGGCATGAACACTGAAGCTTTCTTT.